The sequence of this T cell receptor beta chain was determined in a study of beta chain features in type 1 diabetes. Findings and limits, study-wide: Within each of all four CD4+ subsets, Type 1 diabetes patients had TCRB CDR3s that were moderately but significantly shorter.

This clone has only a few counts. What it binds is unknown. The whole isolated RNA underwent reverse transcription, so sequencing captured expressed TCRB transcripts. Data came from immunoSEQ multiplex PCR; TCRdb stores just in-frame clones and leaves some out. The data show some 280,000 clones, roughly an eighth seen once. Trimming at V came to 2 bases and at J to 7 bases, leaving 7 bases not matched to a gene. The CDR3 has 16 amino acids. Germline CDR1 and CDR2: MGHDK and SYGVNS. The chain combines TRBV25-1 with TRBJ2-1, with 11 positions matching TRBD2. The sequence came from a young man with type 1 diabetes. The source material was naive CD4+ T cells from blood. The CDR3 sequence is CASSEPSGRWGNEQFF. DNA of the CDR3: TGTGCCAGCAGTGAACCTAGCGGGAGGTGGGGTAATGAGCAGTTCTTC.